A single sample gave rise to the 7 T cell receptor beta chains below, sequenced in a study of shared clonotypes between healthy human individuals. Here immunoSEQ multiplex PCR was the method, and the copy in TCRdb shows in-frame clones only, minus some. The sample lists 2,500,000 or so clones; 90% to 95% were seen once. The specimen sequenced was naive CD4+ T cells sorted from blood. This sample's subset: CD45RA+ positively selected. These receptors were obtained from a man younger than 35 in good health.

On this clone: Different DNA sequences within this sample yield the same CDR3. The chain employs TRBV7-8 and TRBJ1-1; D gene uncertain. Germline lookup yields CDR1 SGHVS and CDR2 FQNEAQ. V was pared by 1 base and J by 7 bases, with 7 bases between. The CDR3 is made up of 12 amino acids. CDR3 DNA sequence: TGTGCCAGCAGCTTAGTAGGCGGTGAAGCTTTCTTT. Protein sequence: CASSLVGGEAFF.

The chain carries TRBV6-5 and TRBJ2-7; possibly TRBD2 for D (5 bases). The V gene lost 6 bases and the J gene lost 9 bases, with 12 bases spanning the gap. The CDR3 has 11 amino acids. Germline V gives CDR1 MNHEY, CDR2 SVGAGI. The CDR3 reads CASSGPLGQYF. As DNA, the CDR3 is TGTGCCAGCAGCGGACCACTAGGGCAGTACTTC.

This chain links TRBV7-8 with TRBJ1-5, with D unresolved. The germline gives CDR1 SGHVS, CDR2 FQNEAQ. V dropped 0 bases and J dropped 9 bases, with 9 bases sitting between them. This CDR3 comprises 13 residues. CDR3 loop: CASSLAGRAPQHF. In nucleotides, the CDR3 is TGTGCCAGCAGCTTAGCTGGGCGGGCGCCCCAGCATTTT.

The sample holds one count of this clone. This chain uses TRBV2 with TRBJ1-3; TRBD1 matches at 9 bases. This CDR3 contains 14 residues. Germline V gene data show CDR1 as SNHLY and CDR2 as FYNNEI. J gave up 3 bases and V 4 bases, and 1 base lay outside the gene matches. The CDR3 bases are TGTGCCAGCAGTGGACAGGGGGATGGAAACACCATATATTTT. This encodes CASSGQGDGNTIYF.

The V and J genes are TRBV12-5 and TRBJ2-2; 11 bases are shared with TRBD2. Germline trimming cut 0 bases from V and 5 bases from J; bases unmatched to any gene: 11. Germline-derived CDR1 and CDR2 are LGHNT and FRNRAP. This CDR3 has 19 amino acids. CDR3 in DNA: TGTGCTAGTGGTTTGGTCATGGCACTAGCGGGAGAAGGGACCGGGGAGCTGTTTTTT. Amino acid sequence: CASGLVMALAGEGTGELFF.

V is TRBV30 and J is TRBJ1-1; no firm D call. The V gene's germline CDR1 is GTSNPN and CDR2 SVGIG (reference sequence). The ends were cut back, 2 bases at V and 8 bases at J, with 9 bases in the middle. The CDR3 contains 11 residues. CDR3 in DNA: TGTGCCTGGAGTCCCCGACAAGAAGCTTTCTTT. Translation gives CAWSPRQEAFF.

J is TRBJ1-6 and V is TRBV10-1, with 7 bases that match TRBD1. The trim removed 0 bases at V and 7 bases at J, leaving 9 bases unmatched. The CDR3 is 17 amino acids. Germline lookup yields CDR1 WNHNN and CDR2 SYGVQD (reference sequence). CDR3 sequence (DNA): TGCGCCAGCAGTGAGTCGACGGCAGGGGGGGGGAATTCACCCCTCCACTTT. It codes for CASSESTAGGGNSPLHF.